Following are 5 T cell receptor beta chains from one sample sequenced in a study of T cells in Graves' hyperthyroidism and ophthalmopathy. TCR beta CDR3 regions were amplified from RNA transcripts. The HTBI primer set served for first-round RT-PCR of the TCR CDR3. TCRdb redid the calling of the multiplex PCR reads with MiXCR, one entry per CDR3 protein. The sample lists just over 550,000 distinct CDR3 sequences; around 42% were seen once. The sequencing input was peripheral blood or thyroid tissue (not recorded which). The source is a young woman with Graves' hyperthyroidism.

J is TRBJ1-2 and V is TRBV25-1; a weak D match, TRBD1 (5 bases). The ends were cut back, 0 bases at V and 4 bases at J, with 12 bases in the middle. The length of the CDR3 is 15 residues. Germline V CDR1 and CDR2: MGHDK, SYGVNS. CDR3 loop: CASSEYRDGIYGYTF. CDR3 sequence (DNA): TGTGCCAGCAGTGAATACCGGGACGGCATCTATGGCTACACCTTC.

V gene TRBV6-6 combines with J gene TRBJ1-2; D is possibly TRBD1 (6 bases). Germline loops: CDR1 MNHNY, CDR2 SVGAGI (reference sequence). The CDR3 covers 12 residues. Between the trimmed V and J ends, which lost 2 bases and 8 bases, there was a span of 9 bases. The CDR3 nucleotides read TGTGCCAGCAGTTACAGGGGGGGCGGCTACACCTTC. It is translated as CASSYRGGGYTF.

This rearrangement joins TRBV2 to TRBJ1-4; 11 bases are shared with TRBD1. J was trimmed by 3 bases and V by 8 bases; bases with no gene match: 2. Germline V gives CDR1 SNHLY, CDR2 FYNNEI. The CDR3 spans 14 residues. CDR3 sequence: CASGTGGANEKLFF. The CDR3 nucleotides are TGTGCCAGCGGGACAGGGGGAGCTAATGAAAAACTGTTTTTT.

The chain recombines TRBV2 with TRBJ2-7; 9 bases fit TRBD1. The CDR3 spans 13 residues. V shed 7 bases and J 2 bases; nucleotides not matched to a gene: 3. The germline V gene has CDR1 SNHLY and CDR2 FYNNEI. The CDR3 DNA reads TGTGCCAGCAAAGGGACAGGGACCTACGAGCAGTACTTC. This codes for CASKGTGTYEQYF.

This chain connects TRBV9 to TRBJ1-6; TRBD1 is a possible D gene (6 bases). The germline V and J ends were trimmed by 0 bases and 10 bases, with 14 bases remaining between them. CDR1 and CDR2 (germline): SGDLS, YYNGEE. This CDR3 is built from 15 residues. This CDR3 is CASSVAGGWESPLHF. CDR3 bases: TGTGCCAGCAGCGTAGCGGGGGGCTGGGAATCACCCCTCCACTTT.